This T cell receptor beta chain was captured by sequencing in a study of a mutant IDH1 vaccine in newly diagnosed glioma. Background on the study: Among treated patients, about 62% were male and roughly 40% female, and mean age was roughly 40 years. Previous care, which was radiotherapy, temozolomide, or both, most often involved both.

The time point was: baseline, week 1 (first vaccination visit). Treatment defined: pre-vaccination baseline after standard-of-care therapy. Clones were sequenced by immunoSEQ multiplex PCR, and TCRdb holds only the in-frame ones, with some missing. The sample has just under 95,000 clones, roughly 77% seen once; the top ten hold 7.5%. This CDR3 comprises 14 residues. After removal of 5 bases from V and 6 bases from J, the junction contained 8 bases not matched to a gene. Per germline, CDR1 SGHTA and CDR2 FQGNSA. The receptor was derived from a man aged 35 to 55 with glioma. V usage is TRBV7-2 and J usage is TRBJ2-7, with 9 bases lining up with TRBD1. This specimen consisted of PBMCs, obtained from a glioma patient treated with radiotherapy, temozolomide or both. The CDR3 sequence: CASSQWDRESEQYF. Written as DNA, the CDR3 is TGTGCCAGCAGCCAATGGGACAGGGAGAGCGAGCAGTACTTC.